The rows below give T cell receptor beta chains drawn from one sample of a study of vaccination effects on CD4 cells after COVID-19. Clones were read by immunoSEQ multiplex PCR, and TCRdb kept only the in-frame ones, dropping some. The sample shows some 68,000 clones, about four fifths of them seen only once. What these receptors recognize is not known. This specimen was CD4+ T cells from PBMCs cultured with SARS-CoV-2 spike peptides, taken before COVID-19 vaccination. These receptors were obtained from a human donor who received a COVID-19 vaccine. Both conserved end residues are part of each CDR3. The D gene is left open where the match is weak. Expanded clones are given a class, and other clones once, few, many or no size at all.

j_gene,d_gene,abundance,v_gene,CDR3nt,CDR3aa
TRBJ1-4,-,-,TRBV10-1,TGCGCCAGCAGTGAGTCGGAGTGGAACCGGGAAAAACTGTTTTTT,CASSESEWNREKLFF
TRBJ1-5,-,-,TRBV3-1/TRBV3-2,TGTGCCAGCAGCCAAGGGAGCCCCGCTATCGTGCATTTT,CASSQGSPAIVHF
TRBJ1-2,TRBD1,many,TRBV3-1/TRBV3-2,TGTGCCAGCAGCCAATCAGGGGGGGACAGCTATGGCTACACCTTC,CASSQSGGDSYGYTF
TRBJ1-1,-,-,TRBV11-2,TGTGCCAGCAGCTTGGCGGTTGAAGCTTTCTTT,CASSLAVEAFF
TRBJ2-3,-,-,TRBV9,TGTGCCAGCAGCGTTCTATCCCAGGGGAGCACAGATACGCAGTATTTT,CASSVLSQGSTDTQYF
TRBJ2-5,-,-,TRBV18,TGTGCCAGCTCACGGGGTACGATGGAGACCCAGTACTTC,CASSRGTMETQYF
TRBJ2-2,TRBD1,-,TRBV7-8,TGTGCCAGCAGCTTAATGGGGACAGCCTACGGGGAGCTGTTTTTT,CASSLMGTAYGELFF
TRBJ2-2,-,-,TRBV5-5,TGTGCCAGCAGCTTGGCTATTATTCCCGGGGAGCTGTTTTTT,CASSLAIIPGELFF
TRBJ2-3,-,-,TRBV18,TGTGCCAGCAACGGGGGCCGCACAGATACGCAGTATTTT,CASNGGRTDTQYF
TRBJ2-1,-,-,TRBV28,TGTGCCAGCAGTACACCAAGAACTCGGAGCTCCTACAATGAGCAGTTCTTC,CASSTPRTRSSYNEQFF
TRBJ2-6,-,-,TRBV6-4,TGTGCCAGCAGTTCCGGGGCTGCTGGGGCCAACGTCCTGACTTTC,CASSSGAAGANVLTF
TRBJ2-1,TRBD2,-,TRBV9,TGTGCCAGCAGCGTTGCGGGGGGCAGGGGTGGCGCTGAGCAGTTCTTC,CASSVAGGRGGAEQFF
TRBJ2-3,-,-,TRBV21-1,TGTGCCAGCTCCCACAGGGGTCTCACAGATACGCAGTATTTT,CASSHRGLTDTQYF
TRBJ2-5,-,-,TRBV18,TGTGCCAGCTCATACTCATGGGGCCAAGAGACCCAGTACTTC,CASSYSWGQETQYF
TRBJ2-1,TRBD1,-,TRBV29-1,TGCAGCGCTGAGGGACAGGGGGCGAATGAGCAGTTCTTC,CSAEGQGANEQFF
TRBJ2-2,-,few,TRBV7-9,TGTGCCAGCAGCTTACCCCCAGGGTCGTACACCGGGGAGCTGTTTTTT,CASSLPPGSYTGELFF
TRBJ2-2,TRBD2,-,TRBV4-3,TGCGCCAGCAGCCAAGTAGCGGGGATTGTCGCCGGGGAGCTGTTTTTT,CASSQVAGIVAGELFF
TRBJ1-6,TRBD1,few,TRBV5-1,TGCGCCAGCAGCCCGGACAGGGGTCCACCCCTCCACTTT,CASSPDRGPPLHF
TRBJ2-1,TRBD1,once,TRBV18,TGTGCCAGCTCACTTCAGAGCCGAACAGGGGGAGGCTACAATGAGCAGTTCTTC,CASSLQSRTGGGYNEQFF
TRBJ1-1,-,-,TRBV21-1,TGTGCCAGCAGACGGACATGGGGCACTGAAGCTTTCTTT,CASRRTWGTEAFF
TRBJ2-4,-,-,TRBV11-3,TGTGCCAGCAGCTCGGGGTTAACAGGGACCAACATTCAGTACTTC,CASSSGLTGTNIQYF
TRBJ2-2,-,-,TRBV2,TGTGCCAGCAGAGGCCGCTCGGTAACCGGGGAGCTGTTTTTT,CASRGRSVTGELFF
TRBJ1-1,-,-,TRBV5-1,TGCGCCAGCAGCTTGGAGGGGCCGGCATATGAAGCTTTCTTT,CASSLEGPAYEAFF
TRBJ2-6,-,-,TRBV11-1,TGTGCCAGCAGCTTAGCTCTCCTCTCTGGGGCCAACGTCCTGACTTTC,CASSLALLSGANVLTF
TRBJ1-5,-,-,TRBV27,TGTGCCAGCAGTTTAGGTCGGGGCAATCAGCCCCAGCATTTT,CASSLGRGNQPQHF
TRBJ1-1,TRBD1,-,TRBV12-5,TGTGCTAGTGGTTTGGTACTCATGGGACAGGGGATGTCTACTGAAGCTTTCTTT,CASGLVLMGQGMSTEAFF
TRBJ2-6,-,few,TRBV9,TGTGCCAGCAGCGTAGCGGCTGGGGCCAACGTCCTGACTTTC,CASSVAAGANVLTF
TRBJ1-6,-,-,TRBV4-3,TGCGCCAGCAGCCGAATTGTGAGAGAGTATAATTCACCCCTCCACTTT,CASSRIVREYNSPLHF